What follows are 2 T cell receptor beta chains derived from one specimen sequenced in a study of T cells after yellow fever vaccination (dated by TCRdb to between 2018 and 2020). Reading the label with the study, this specimen's treatment or condition is: live attenuated yellow fever vaccine strain. Library creation used 5' RACE. TCRdb lists the instrument as Illumina HiSeq 2500. The public reads were run again by TCRdb, first through fastp at Q25 and then through MiXCR, and only productive beta chains were kept. Here each entry gathers all rows of one CDR3 protein and keeps the most common genes and DNA. The sample table shows over 45,000 distinct CDR3 sequences, and roughly 6.9% are seen once. The ten largest make up 30% to 40% of the sample. Sequences were derived from CD8+ T cells sorted from PBMCs, sampled on the day of the first yellow fever vaccination. These receptors were obtained from a man aged 18-30 years who received the YFV17D yellow fever vaccine.

This clonotype has only a few counts. A junction boundary mismatches the germline segment, possibly from a read error. The rearrangement links TRBV29-1 to TRBJ2-5; TRBD2 matches 10 bases. The CDR3 consists of 20 residues. The germline CDR1 and CDR2 sequences are SQVTM and ANQGSEA. CDR3 sequence (DNA): TGCTGCGTTGAAGACCTGAGACAGGGGTTCTTAGCGGGGGGCCAAGAGACCCAGTACTTC. Encoded protein: CCVEDLRQGFLAGGQETQYF.

This clonotype has ten or more counts. The V call is TRBV5-1, the J call TRBJ2-5; D is ambiguous. Trimming removed 0 bases from V and 1 base from J, with 13 bases in between. CDR3 length: 16 amino acids. Germline assignment: CDR1 SGHRS and CDR2 YFSETQ. CDR3 protein: CASSLDVQKTQETQYF. CDR3 DNA: TGCGCCAGCAGCTTGGATGTTCAGAAAACCCAAGAGACCCAGTACTTC.